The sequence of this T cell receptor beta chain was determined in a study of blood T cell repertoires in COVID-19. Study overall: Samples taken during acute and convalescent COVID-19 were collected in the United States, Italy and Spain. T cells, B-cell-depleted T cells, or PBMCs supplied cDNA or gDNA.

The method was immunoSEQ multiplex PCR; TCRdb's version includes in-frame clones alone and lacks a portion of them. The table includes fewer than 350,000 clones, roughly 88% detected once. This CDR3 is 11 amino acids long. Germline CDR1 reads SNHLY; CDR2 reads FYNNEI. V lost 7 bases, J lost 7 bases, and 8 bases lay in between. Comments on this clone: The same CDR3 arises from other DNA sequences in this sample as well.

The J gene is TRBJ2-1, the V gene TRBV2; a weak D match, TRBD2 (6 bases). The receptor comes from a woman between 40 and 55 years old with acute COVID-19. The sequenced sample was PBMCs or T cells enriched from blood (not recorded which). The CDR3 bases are TGTGCCAGCAAGGAGGGGAATGAGCAGTTCTTC. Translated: CASKEGNEQFF.